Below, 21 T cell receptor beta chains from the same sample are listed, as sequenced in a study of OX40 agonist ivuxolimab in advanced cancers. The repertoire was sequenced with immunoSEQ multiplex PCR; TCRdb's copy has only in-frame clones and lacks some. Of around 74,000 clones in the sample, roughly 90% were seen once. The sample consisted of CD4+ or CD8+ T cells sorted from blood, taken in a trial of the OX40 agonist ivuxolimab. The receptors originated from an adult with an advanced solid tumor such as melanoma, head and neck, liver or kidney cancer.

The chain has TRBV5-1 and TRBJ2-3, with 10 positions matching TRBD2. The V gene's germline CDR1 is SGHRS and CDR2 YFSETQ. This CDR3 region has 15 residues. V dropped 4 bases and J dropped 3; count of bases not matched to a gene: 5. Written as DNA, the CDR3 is TGCGCCAGCAGCCCCGGACTAGCGGCTACAGATACGCAGTATTTT. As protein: CASSPGLAATDTQYF.

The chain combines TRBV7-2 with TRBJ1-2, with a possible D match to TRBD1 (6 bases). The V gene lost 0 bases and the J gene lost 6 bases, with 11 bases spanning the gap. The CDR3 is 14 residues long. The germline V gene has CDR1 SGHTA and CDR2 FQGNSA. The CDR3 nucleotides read TGTGCCAGCAGCTTAGCAGGGGGATGGGATGGCTACACCTTC. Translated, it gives CASSLAGGWDGYTF. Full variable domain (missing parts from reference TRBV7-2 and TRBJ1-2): GAGVSQSPSNKVTEKGKDVELRCDPISGHTALYWYRQSLGQGLEFLIYFQGNSAPDKSGLPSDRFSAERTGGSVSTLTIQRTQQEDSAVYLCASSLAGGWDGYTFGSGTRLTVV.

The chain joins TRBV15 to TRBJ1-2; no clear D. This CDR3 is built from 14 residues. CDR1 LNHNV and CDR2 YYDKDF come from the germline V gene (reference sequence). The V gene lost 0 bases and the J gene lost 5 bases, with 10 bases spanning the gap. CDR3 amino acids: CATSRDEGGYGYTF. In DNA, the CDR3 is TGTGCCACCAGCAGAGATGAGGGTGGGTATGGCTACACCTTC.

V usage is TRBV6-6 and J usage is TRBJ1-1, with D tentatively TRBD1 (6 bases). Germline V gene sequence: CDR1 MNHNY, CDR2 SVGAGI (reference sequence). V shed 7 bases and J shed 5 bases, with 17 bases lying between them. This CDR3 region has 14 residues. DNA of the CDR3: TGTGCCAGCACCTCGGGACACGGTCAGACTGAAGCTTTCTTT. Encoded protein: CASTSGHGQTEAFF.

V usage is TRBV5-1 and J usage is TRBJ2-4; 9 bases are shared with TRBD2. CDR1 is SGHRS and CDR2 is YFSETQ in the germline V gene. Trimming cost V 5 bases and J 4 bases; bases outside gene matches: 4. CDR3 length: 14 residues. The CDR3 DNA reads TGCGCCAGCAGTCTAGCGGGACAAAAAAACATTCAGTACTTC. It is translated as CASSLAGQKNIQYF. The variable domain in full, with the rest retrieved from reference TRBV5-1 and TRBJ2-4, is KAGVTQTPRYLIKTRGQQVTLSCSPISGHRSVSWYQQTPGQGLQFLFEYFSETQRNKGNFPGRFSGRQFSNSRSEMNVSTLELGDSALYLCASSLAGQKNIQYFGAGTRLSVL.

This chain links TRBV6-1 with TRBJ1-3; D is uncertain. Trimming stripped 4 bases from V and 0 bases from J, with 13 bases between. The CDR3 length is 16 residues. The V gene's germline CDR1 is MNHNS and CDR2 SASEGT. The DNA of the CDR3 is TGTGCCAGCAGTGTCGCGGGCAGGCGCTCTGGAAACACCATATATTTT. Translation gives CASSVAGRRSGNTIYF.

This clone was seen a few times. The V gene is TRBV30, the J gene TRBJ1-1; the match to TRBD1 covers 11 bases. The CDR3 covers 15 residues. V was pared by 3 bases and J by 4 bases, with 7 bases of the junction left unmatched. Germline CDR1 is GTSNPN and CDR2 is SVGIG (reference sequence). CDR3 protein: CAWSLGGTGGTEAFF. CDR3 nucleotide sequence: TGTGCCTGGAGCCTAGGAGGGACAGGGGGCACTGAAGCTTTCTTT.

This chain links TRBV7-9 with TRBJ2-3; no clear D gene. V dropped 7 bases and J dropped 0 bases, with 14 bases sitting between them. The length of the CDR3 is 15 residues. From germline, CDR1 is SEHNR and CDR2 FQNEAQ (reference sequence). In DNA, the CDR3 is TGTGCCAGCACTCCAATGGGTACTAGCACAGATACGCAGTATTTT. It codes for CASTPMGTSTDTQYF.

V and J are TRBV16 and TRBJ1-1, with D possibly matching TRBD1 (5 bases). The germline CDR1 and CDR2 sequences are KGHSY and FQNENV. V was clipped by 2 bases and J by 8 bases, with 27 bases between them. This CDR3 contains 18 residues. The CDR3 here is CASSQSSRGEVVGREAFF. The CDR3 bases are TGTGCCAGCAGCCAAAGTTCTCGGGGGGAGGTTGTCGGCCGCGAAGCTTTCTTT.

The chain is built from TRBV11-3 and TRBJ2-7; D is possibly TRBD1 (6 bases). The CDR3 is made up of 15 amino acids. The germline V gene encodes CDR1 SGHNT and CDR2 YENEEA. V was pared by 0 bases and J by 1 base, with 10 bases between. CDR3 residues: CASSLDRGSSYEQYF. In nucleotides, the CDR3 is TGTGCCAGCAGCTTAGACAGGGGATCATCCTACGAGCAGTACTTC. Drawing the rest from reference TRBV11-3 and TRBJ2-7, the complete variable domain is EAGVVQSPRYKIIEKKQPVAFWCNPISGHNTLYWYLQNLGQGPELLIRYENEEAVDDSQLPKDRFSAERLKGVDSTLKIQPAELGDSAVYLCASSLDRGSSYEQYFGPGTRLTVT.

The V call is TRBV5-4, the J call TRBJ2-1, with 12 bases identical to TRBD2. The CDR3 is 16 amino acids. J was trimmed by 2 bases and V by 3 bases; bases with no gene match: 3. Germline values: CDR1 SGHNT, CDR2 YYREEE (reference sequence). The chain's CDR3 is CASSSPSGRAYNEQFF. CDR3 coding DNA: TGTGCCAGCAGCTCCCCTAGCGGGAGGGCCTACAATGAGCAGTTCTTC.

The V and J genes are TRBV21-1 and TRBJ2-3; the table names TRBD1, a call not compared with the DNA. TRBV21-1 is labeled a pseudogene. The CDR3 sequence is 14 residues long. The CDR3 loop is CAGLKGAPTDTQYF. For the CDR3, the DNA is TGTGCCGGACTTAAGGGGGCGCCGACAGATACGCAGTATTTT.

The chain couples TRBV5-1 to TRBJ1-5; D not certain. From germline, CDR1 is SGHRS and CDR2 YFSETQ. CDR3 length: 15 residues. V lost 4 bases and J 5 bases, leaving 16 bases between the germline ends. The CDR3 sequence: CASSPWAGPYQPQHF. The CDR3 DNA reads TGCGCCAGCAGCCCCTGGGCAGGACCCTATCAGCCCCAGCATTTT.

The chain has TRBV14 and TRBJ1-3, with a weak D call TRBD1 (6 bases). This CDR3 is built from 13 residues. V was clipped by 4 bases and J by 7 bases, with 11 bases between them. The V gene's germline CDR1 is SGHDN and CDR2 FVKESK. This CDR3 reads CASSLRGGNTIYF. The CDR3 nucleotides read TGTGCCAGCAGCCTAAGGGGGGGTAACACCATATATTTT.

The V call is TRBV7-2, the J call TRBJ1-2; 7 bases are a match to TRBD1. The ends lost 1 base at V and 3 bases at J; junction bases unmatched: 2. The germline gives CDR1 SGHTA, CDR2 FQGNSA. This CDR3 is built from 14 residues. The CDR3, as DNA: TGTGCCAGCAGCTTAGACGGGACAGACTATGGCTACACCTTC. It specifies CASSLDGTDYGYTF. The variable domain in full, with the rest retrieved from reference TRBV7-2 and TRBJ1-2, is GAGVSQSPSNKVTEKGKDVELRCDPISGHTALYWYRQSLGQGLEFLIYFQGNSAPDKSGLPSDRFSAERTGGSVSTLTIQRTQQEDSAVYLCASSLDGTDYGYTFGSGTRLTVV.

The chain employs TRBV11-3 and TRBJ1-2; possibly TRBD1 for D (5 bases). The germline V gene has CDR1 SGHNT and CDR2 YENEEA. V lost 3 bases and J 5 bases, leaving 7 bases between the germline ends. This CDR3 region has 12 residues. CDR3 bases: TGTGCCAGCAGCTTGGGGGGTTATGGCTACACCTTC. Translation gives CASSLGGYGYTF.

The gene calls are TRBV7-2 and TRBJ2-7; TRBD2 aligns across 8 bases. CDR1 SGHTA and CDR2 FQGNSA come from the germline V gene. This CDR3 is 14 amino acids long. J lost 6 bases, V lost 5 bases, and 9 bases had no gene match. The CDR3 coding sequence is TGTGCCAGCAGCCCACGGGGGGGAGGGCTCGAGCAGTACTTC. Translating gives CASSPRGGGLEQYF.

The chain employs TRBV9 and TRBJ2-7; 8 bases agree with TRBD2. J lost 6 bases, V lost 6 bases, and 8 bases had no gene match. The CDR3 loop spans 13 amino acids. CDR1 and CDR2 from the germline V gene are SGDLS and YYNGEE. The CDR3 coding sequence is TGTGCCAGCAATCCTAGCGGGTTAGGCGAGCAGTACTTC. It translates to CASNPSGLGEQYF.

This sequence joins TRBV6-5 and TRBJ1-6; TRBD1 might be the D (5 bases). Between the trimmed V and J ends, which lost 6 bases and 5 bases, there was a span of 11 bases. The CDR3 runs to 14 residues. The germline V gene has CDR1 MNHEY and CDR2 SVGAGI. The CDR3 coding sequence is TGTGCCAGCAGATCCGGGACGGATAATTCACCCCTCCACTTT. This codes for CASRSGTDNSPLHF.

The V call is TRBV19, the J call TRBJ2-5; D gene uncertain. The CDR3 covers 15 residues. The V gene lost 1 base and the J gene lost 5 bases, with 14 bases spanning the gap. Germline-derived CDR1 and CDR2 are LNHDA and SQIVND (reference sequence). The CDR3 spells CASSIARLQAETQYF. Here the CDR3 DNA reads TGTGCCAGTAGTATAGCGAGACTGCAGGCGGAGACCCAGTACTTC.

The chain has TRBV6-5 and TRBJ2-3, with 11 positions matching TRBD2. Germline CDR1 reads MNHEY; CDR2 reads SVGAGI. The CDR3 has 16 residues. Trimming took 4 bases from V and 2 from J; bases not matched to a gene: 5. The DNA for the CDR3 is TGTGCCAGCAGTTTACTAGCGGGAGTCCCCACAGATACGCAGTATTTT. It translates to CASSLLAGVPTDTQYF.